This T cell receptor beta chain was documented in a study of cytomegalovirus exposure and HLA in healthy donors. Study-level information: Ancestry clustering placed more than 80% of around 400 genotyped donors in the Caucasian-associated cluster.

Notes on the study in general: In an earlier analysis, in fewer than 700 donors, most V segments appeared productive either ~87% or ~30% of the time. As a later analysis showed, a missense DCLRE1C variant was linked to trimming of TCR beta V- and J-genes.

Both 60 Vbeta primers and 13 Jbeta primers went into the PCR. Repertoires were generated with immunoSEQ multiplex PCR, while TCRdb's copy carries only in-frame clones and drops some. The table has 150,000 to 200,000 clones, about 80% seen once; the top ten hold 0.69%. V was trimmed by 5 bases and J by 1 base, leaving 15 bases between them. The CDR3 has 16 amino acids. Looked up from germline, CDR1 is SEHNR and CDR2 is FQNEAQ (reference sequence). Whereas donors were nominally healthy upon sampling, unrecorded immune exposures were probable. To note about this clone: Its antigen is unknown.

The sample taken for sequencing was PBMCs. This chain connects TRBV7-9 to TRBJ1-5; D perhaps matches TRBD1 (5 bases). The sequence was obtained from a middle-aged woman in good health and CMV-seronegative. CDR3 sequence reads: CASSPDGGGSNQPQHF. The DNA for the CDR3 is TGTGCCAGCAGCCCTGATGGGGGGGGAAGCAATCAGCCCCAGCATTTT.